This T cell receptor (beta chain) was recovered during a study of blood T cell repertoires in COVID-19 (dated by TCRdb to the early 2020s). Regarding the study in general: The collaborator samples originated in the United States, Italy and Spain and spanned the acute and convalescent phases of COVID-19. The repertoires were made available in a free public database intended to serve as a resource for research on the immune response to SARS-CoV-2. Deeply sampled blood TCRbeta repertoires from subjects exposed to, actively infected with, or recovered from COVID-19 were included in the dataset. Nearly every sample came with metadata listing a de-identified subject ID, COVID-19 status, age in years and sex. HLA class I and class II types, where available, came from metadata supplied by the sample provider rather than from assay-based typing. The prospective study material was composed of cDNA or gDNA derived from T cells, B-cell-depleted T cells, or PBMCs. The samples were drawn from the first 160 participants of the ongoing ImmuneRACE study and from 1,254 subjects provided by 6 global collaborators. The paper's findings and limits, for the study overall: How much clinical and demographic metadata was included differed by source and by participant, and the metadata was provided uncurated.

Trimmed from V: 6 bases; trimmed from J: 5 bases; junction bases lacking a gene match: 4. CDR1 LNHDA and CDR2 SQIVND are derived from the germline V gene (reference sequence). CDR3 length: 13 amino acids, cysteine to phenylalanine. Only the CDR3 portion is preserved as DNA: 39 bases, with reading frame beginning at the first base. TCRbeta CDR3 regions were amplified from genomic DNA using the immunoSEQ Assay, a bias-controlled multiplex PCR. On the study's bioinformatics: The number of nucleated cells in each sample was estimated from the amplification of reference gene primers within the assay. To quantify the absolute abundance of each unique TCRbeta CDR3 rearrangement, sequence reads were collapsed and filtered. For each sample, productive Simpson clonality was calculated as the square root of Simpson's diversity index over productive rearrangements. TCRdb limited this immuneACCESS table to in-frame rearrangements with V and J called. A share of clones is missing; checked studies link under half to unresolved V genes, and the rest is unexplained. From that table come the V and J calls and clone size; the DNA was used to work out D and trimming. The sample table records 220,000 or so clones; about nine tenths of these occur just once. The ten biggest clones cover 0.87% of the sample.

To note about this clone: Its recognized antigen is unknown. Nothing much larger sits one base from this clone, and base qualities are not available.

Enrolling through a virtual design, the prospective study's participants ranged in age from roughly 18 to 90 years and lived across 20 to 25 United States geographic areas. In the prospective study, cohorts were assigned on the basis of participant-reported clinical history obtained from a screening survey and a study questionnaire. Exposed participants had been in contact, within 2 weeks of entering the study, with a person who had a PCR-confirmed or clinician-diagnosed case of COVID-19. In the prospective study, whole blood, serum and a nasopharyngeal or oropharyngeal swab were collected from each participant by mobile phlebotomists. Over an approximately two-month period, participants in the prospective study had the option of providing additional blood draws and questionnaires. Prospective study blood samples were shipped either frozen or at room temperature before DNA extraction.

The source is a man in his fifties who had been exposed to COVID-19. This chain is built from TRBV19 and TRBJ1-1, with 9 central nucleotides matching TRBD1. The sequenced material came from PBMCs or T cells enriched from blood (not recorded which). This receptor has the CDR3 CASSRTGETEAFF. In nucleotides, the sequence is TGTGCCAGTAGCCGGACAGGGGAAACTGAAGCTTTCTTT.